This T cell receptor (beta chain) emerged from a study of T-cell memory formation after mild COVID-19. TCRdb ran MiXCR on the 5' RACE reads and lists one entry per CDR3 protein. This sample has some 86,000 distinct CDR3 sequences, with nearly 25% found just once. Findings and limits, study-wide: A subset of responding clones appeared in pre-infection memory, suggesting cross-reactive memory joined. Clones that contracted from day 15 to 85 had balanced CD4/CD8; later expanders were CD4+ biased.

This clonotype was found a few times. The antigen is undetermined. V was pared by 7 bases and J by 5 bases, with 13 bases of the junction left unmatched. The CDR3 length is 15 residues. Germline CDR1 is SGHTA and CDR2 is FQGNSA. Sequencing used PBMCs or a T cell subset sorted from them (not recorded which). The chain joins TRBV7-2 to TRBJ2-5, with 7 bases identical to TRBD2. The TCR sequence derives from a man between 18 and 35 years old who had mild COVID-19 (a few samples of this study predate the infection). Cell type and time point are not known. The CDR3 DNA is TGTGCCAGCACCCCCCGGTCGGGGGGTTGGGAGACCCAGTACTTC. Translation gives CASTPRSGGWETQYF.